The T cell receptor beta chain described here comes from a study of vaccination effects on CD4 cells after COVID-19 (dated by TCRdb to about 2022). General notes on the study: Each participant received two doses of an mRNA SARS-CoV-2 vaccine, either BNT162b2 or mRNA-1273. A total of some eleven COVID-19 convalescent patients and a few SARS-CoV-2-naive healthy vaccine recipients were included in the full study. Cultures from other donors in the study were sequenced with the Oncomine TCR Beta short-read assay on an Illumina iSeq 100. Pre-vaccine samples were drawn from a couple of convalescent patients 16 days and one week before the first dose, at 142 and 148 days after COVID-19 diagnosis. The study compared SARS-CoV-2 spike-specific CD4+ TCR repertoires before and after mRNA vaccination in COVID-19 convalescent patients and infection-naive vaccine recipients.

The library was produced with the immunoSEQ multiplex PCR assay. DNA from the cultured, isolated CD4+ T cells was subjected to TCR beta CDR3 sequencing. In the authors' own workflow: Non-productive TCR sequences were discarded, and reads were trimmed to the CDR3 region, with only CDR3s of 7 or more amino acids retained. Antigen-specific clonotypes were identified with the MANAFEST web app by comparing expansion in peptide wells against reference cultures. For clones to be considered positive, expansion at FDR<0.05 versus reference and all other wells, an odds ratio above 5, and a frequency above 0.1% in two replicate wells were required. Clonotypes significantly expanded in SARS-CoV-2 spike wells and in at least one common cold coronavirus spike condition were defined as cross-reactive. CDR3 similarity was assessed by Levenshtein distance with the stringdist R package, and unrooted trees were built with ape in R 3.6.1. What TCRdb holds here is the immuneACCESS table cut down to in-frame rearrangements. Part of the clones is not present; checked against another copy, under half of the missing clones reflect an unresolved V gene, and the others are unexplained. That table supplies the V and J calls and clone size; D and trimming were determined from the DNA. This sample holds 55,000 to 90,000 clones; 60% to 75% were observed only once. The leading ten clones occupy around 4.6% of the sample.

Paper-wide results and their limitations: Among convalescent patients, the spike-reactive repertoire after vaccination was made up mainly of new vaccine-induced clones that were largely distinct from the clones induced by infection. Both infection-induced and vaccine-induced clones contracted markedly at late post-vaccination timepoints, which is consistent with waning T cell responses. Limitations of the study were the small number of convalescent patients and the absence of early post-infection timepoints.

In the ViraFEST assay, PBMC were stimulated with viral peptide pools, and TCR sequencing was then used to find antigen-specific CD4+ T cell clonotypes based on their expansion. After less than 13 days of culture, CD4+ T cells were isolated with the EasySep CD4+ T cell isolation kit. Convalescent patients had PCR-confirmed SARS-CoV-2 infection between March and December 2020, before Alpha, Beta and Delta variants emerged in the United States. Some 2 million PBMC per well were cultured with 9 to 10 ug/ml peptides in IMDM containing 5% human AB serum, around 9.7 IU/ml IL-2 and gentamicin. A peptide pool from HIV-1 Nef was used as the negative control culture condition. On days 3 and 7, half of the culture medium was replaced with fresh IL-2-containing medium. Each peptide stimulation condition was cultured in triplicate wells unless otherwise noted. Using Ficoll-Paque Plus gradient centrifugation, PBMC were separated from whole blood and then either used fresh or cryopreserved at -140C. The QIAamp micro DNA kit was used to extract genomic DNA from the cultured CD4+ T cells.

Counted from cysteine to phenylalanine, this CDR3 has 16 amino acids. Only CDR3 DNA is held: 48 bases, read in frame from base 1. From a lookup of the germline V gene, CDR1 and CDR2 are KGHSH and LQKENI. V is shortened by 6 bases, J by 0 bases, and the region joining them spans 17 bases. This clone was recorded only once. Its antigen has not been determined. Base quality data are lacking; no much larger clone is found one base away. The chain joins TRBV18 to TRBJ2-5, with a weak D call of TRBD1 (5 bases match). This material consisted of CD4+ T cells from PBMCs cultured with HIV peptides, taken before COVID-19 vaccination. The sample's cell subset or site label, decoded: HIV-1 Nef peptide pool negative control/reference culture. The source is a human donor who had a prior SARS-CoV-2 infection. In nucleotide form, the sequence is TGTGCCAGCTCCTCAGGACAAGGAATTTACCAAGAGACCCAGTACTTC. This is translated as CASSSGQGIYQETQYF.